Below, one T cell receptor beta chain is given with its context. The antigen is undetermined. In patients aged 18 to 65, hyperthyroidism was newly diagnosed, with duration under 2 months. Exclusion of a patient resulted from uncontrolled infection, other autoimmune disease, pregnancy or lactation. Orbital computed tomography and thyroid ultrasound, together with serum TRAb and thyroxine and clinical symptoms, were used for diagnoses. TCR beta CDR3 regions were amplified from RNA transcripts. TCR CDR3 underwent first-round RT-PCR with the HTBI primer set. In TCRdb, the multiplex PCR reads were re-called with MiXCR into one record per CDR3 protein. The sample has around 520,000 distinct CDR3 sequences; 14% are singletons. This record comes from a study of T cells in Graves' hyperthyroidism and ophthalmopathy. Whole-study results and caveats: A 13 V-J model separated ophthalmopathy from stable hyperthyroidism.

Germline V gene data show CDR1 as KGHSH and CDR2 as LQKENI. This CDR3 is 16 amino acids long. Trimming cost V 1 base and J 3 bases; bases outside gene matches: 5. The gene calls are TRBV18 and TRBJ2-7; TRBD1 matches at 11 bases. The receptor's source is a woman aged 40 to 50 with Graves' hyperthyroidism. What was sequenced was blood. The CDR3 is CASSPRGTGGFYEQYF. The CDR3 DNA reads as TGTGCCAGCTCACCACGGGGGACAGGGGGGTTCTACGAGCAGTACTTC. Drawing the rest from reference TRBV18 and TRBJ2-7, the complete variable domain is NAGVMQNPRHLVRRRGQEARLRCSPMKGHSHVYWYRQLPEEGLKFMVYLQKENIIDESGMPKERFSAEFPKEGPSILRIQQVVRGDSAAYFCASSPRGTGGFYEQYFGPGTRLTVT.